Below, 2 T cell receptor beta chains from the same sample are listed, as sequenced in a study of blood T cells in healthy people across ages. Together with a sample-barcoded 5' primer, a J-beta primer mix was included in a second PCR lasting about 6 to 11 cycles. From the 5' RACE reads, TCRdb called clonotypes with MiXCR, one entry per CDR3 protein. The sample consists of 700,000 or so distinct CDR3 sequences, about 43% of them appearing once. Sample: blood. Receptors originate from a man at least 80 years old in good health.

This clonotype was recorded a few times. The V gene is TRBV7-2, the J gene TRBJ2-1, with D tentatively TRBD1 (6 bases). The CDR3 sequence is 13 residues long. Trimming took 1 base from V and 6 from J, leaving 7 bases between them. CDR1 is SGHTA and CDR2 is FQGNSA in the germline V gene. CDR3 loop: CASSLGGRNEQFF. CDR3 nucleotide sequence: TGTGCCAGCAGCTTAGGGGGGCGCAATGAGCAGTTCTTC.

This clonotype showed up many times. This chain uses TRBV6-2 or TRBV6-3 with TRBJ2-7; the D is unclear. V gave up 4 bases and J gave up 6 bases, with 10 bases separating them. The CDR3 contains 12 residues. In germline, CDR1 is MNHEY, CDR2 SVGEGT. CDR3 amino acids: CASSSPPGEQYF. In DNA form, the CDR3 reads TGTGCCAGCAGTTCCCCACCGGGCGAGCAGTACTTC.